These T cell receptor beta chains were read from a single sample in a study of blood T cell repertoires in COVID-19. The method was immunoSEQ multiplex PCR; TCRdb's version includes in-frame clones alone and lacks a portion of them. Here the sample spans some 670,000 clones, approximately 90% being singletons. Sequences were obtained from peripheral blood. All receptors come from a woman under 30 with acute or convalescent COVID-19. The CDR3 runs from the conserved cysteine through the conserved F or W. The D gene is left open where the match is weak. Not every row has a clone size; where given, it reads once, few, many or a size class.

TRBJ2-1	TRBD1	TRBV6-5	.	TGTGCCAGCAGGGGACAGGGCTACAATGAGCAGTTCTTC	CASRGQGYNEQFF
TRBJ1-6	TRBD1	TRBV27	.	TGTGCCAGCATGCCCAGGGCAGGGGGCCATTCACCCCTCCACTTT	CASMPRAGGHSPLHF
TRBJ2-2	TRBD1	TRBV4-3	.	TGCGCCAGCAGCCAACCCGGGACAGGGGGGTACACCGGGGAGCTGTTTTTT	CASSQPGTGGYTGELFF
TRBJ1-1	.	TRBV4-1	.	TGCGCCAGCAGACTTGGGCCAGGGAGGGACACTGAAGCTTTCTTT	CASRLGPGRDTEAFF
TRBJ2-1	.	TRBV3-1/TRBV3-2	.	TGTGCCAGCAGCCAAGGCAGGGGCCCTAATGAGCAGTTCTTC	CASSQGRGPNEQFF
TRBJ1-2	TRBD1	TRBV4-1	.	TGCGCCAGCAGCCAACGGGACAGCACTAACTATGGCTACACCTTC	CASSQRDSTNYGYTF
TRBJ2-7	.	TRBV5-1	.	TGCGCCAGCAGCTTGGTTTCCAGAATCTACGAGCAGTACTTC	CASSLVSRIYEQYF
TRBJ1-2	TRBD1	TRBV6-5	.	TGTGCCAGCAGTTATTCCGGGACAGTAATTTCCGCTGGCTACACCTTC	CASSYSGTVISAGYTF
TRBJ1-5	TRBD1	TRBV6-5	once	TGTGCCACCAAAAGCCAGGGGGCAAGCAATCAGCCCCAGCATTTT	CATKSQGASNQPQHF
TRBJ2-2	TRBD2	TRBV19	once	TGTGCCAGTAAAATGGGTAGCGGGGGGGCCGGGGAGCTGTTTTTT	CASKMGSGGAGELFF
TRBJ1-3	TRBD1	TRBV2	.	TGTGCCAGCAGCGGGGACAGGGGGTTAACGAGCTCTGGAAACACCATATATTTT	CASSGDRGLTSSGNTIYF
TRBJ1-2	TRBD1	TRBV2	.	TGTGCCAGCAGTGGACAGGGGAACTATGGCTACACCTTC	CASSGQGNYGYTF
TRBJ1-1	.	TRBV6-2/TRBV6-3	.	TGTGCCAGCAGTTACAGGCGGGGGCCATACGGGAACACTGAAGCTTTCTTT	CASSYRRGPYGNTEAFF
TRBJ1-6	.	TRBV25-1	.	TGTGCCAGCAGTGGACAGGTCTATAATTCACCCCTCCACTTT	CASSGQVYNSPLHF
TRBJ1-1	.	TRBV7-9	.	TGTGCCAGCAGCTTAGGGCCCGGGGCTGAAGCTTTCTTT	CASSLGPGAEAFF
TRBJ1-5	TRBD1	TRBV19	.	TGTGCCAGTAGTATCGAGGGACAGCGGAATCAGCCCCAGCATTTT	CASSIEGQRNQPQHF
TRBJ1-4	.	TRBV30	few	TGTGCCTGGAGTGTCCGGGGGGGGCGCCCCAATGAAAAACTGTTTTTT	CAWSVRGGRPNEKLFF
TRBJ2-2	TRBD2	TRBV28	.	TGTGCCAGCAGTTTATGGGCTAGCGGGGGGGGACCCACCGGGGAGCTGTTTTTT	CASSLWASGGGPTGELFF
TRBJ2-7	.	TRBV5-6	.	TGTGCCAGCAGCTTCGCGACAGGGGAGGGTGAGCAGTACTTC	CASSFATGEGEQYF
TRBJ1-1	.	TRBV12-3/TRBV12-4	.	TGTGCCAGCAGTTTGGTCGCAGGGGCTGAAGCTTTCTTT	CASSLVAGAEAFF
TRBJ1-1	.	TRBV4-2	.	TGTGCCAGCAGCGCGAACGAGAACACTGAAGCTTTCTTT	CASSANENTEAFF
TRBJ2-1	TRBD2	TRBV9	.	TGTGCCAGCAGCGCGTCGCTAGCGGTTGAGCAGTTCTTC	CASSASLAVEQFF
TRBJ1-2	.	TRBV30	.	TGTGCCTGGACTTCCCTCAGGGTTCGGTATGGCTACACCTTC	CAWTSLRVRYGYTF
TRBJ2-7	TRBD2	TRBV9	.	TGTGCCAGCAGCGTAGGTCTAGCGGGGAACTCCTACGAGCAGTACTTC	CASSVGLAGNSYEQYF
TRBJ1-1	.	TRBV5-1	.	TGCGCCAGCTCGACAGGGAACACTGAAGCTTTCTTT	CASSTGNTEAFF
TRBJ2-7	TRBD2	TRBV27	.	TGTGCCAGCAGTCATGGACTAGCGGGGTCCTACGAGCAGTACTTC	CASSHGLAGSYEQYF
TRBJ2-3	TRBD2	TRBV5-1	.	TGCGCCAGCAGCTCATACCCCGGGACTAGCGGGGGGGCCAGGGATACGCAGTATTTT	CASSSYPGTSGGARDTQYF
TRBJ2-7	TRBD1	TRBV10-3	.	TGTGCCATCAGTGGCGACCGGGACAGGGATTACTACGAGCAGTACTTC	CAISGDRDRDYYEQYF
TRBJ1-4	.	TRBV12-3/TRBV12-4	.	TGTGCCAGCAGGAGATATAATGAAAAACTGTTTTTT	CASRRYNEKLFF
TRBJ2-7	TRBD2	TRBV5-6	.	TGTGCCAGCGCCCCCCCCGGGAGGGATCGATACGAGCAGTACTTC	CASAPPGRDRYEQYF
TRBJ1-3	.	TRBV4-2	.	TGTGCCAGCAGCCAAGCGTGGAGGGAGGCCCCTGGAAACACCATATATTTT	CASSQAWREAPGNTIYF
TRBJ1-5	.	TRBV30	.	TGTGCCTGGAGTAAGTCAGATAATCAGCCCCAGCATTTT	CAWSKSDNQPQHF
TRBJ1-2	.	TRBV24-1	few	TGTGCCACCAGTGATCCCGATATCTCCTTAGGGGACTACTATGGCTACACCTTC	CATSDPDISLGDYYGYTF
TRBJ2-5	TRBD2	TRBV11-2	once	TGTGCCAGCACCTTCCTAGCGGGGCGGGGGGAGACCCAGTACTTC	CASTFLAGRGETQYF
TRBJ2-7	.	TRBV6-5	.	TGTGCCAGCAGTTTAGAAAGGAGCCGGGTACGTGGGCAGTACTTC	CASSLERSRVRGQYF
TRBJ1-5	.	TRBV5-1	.	TGCGCCAGCAGCTTGGGGCAGGGCTATGGCAATCAGCCCCAGCATTTT	CASSLGQGYGNQPQHF
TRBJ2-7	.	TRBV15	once	TGTGCCACCAGCAGAGATATGAAGCCTACCGACGAGCAGTACTTC	CATSRDMKPTDEQYF
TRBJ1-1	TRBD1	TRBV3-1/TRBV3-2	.	TGTGCCAGCAGCCACTTCAGGTCAGGGGGTGAAGCTTTCTTT	CASSHFRSGGEAFF
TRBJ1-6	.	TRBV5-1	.	TGCGCCGGCAGCTTGGAAGGGGGAGCACCCCTCCACTTT	CAGSLEGGAPLHF
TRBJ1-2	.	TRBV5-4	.	TGTGCCAGCAGCACCTGGGGCAGGGCCCGACCTTTAAACTATGGCTACACCTTC	CASSTWGRARPLNYGYTF
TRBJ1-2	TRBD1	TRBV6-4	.	TGTGCCAGCAGTGAGGGGACAGGGGGCGATGGCTACACCTTC	CASSEGTGGDGYTF
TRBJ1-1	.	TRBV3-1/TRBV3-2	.	TGTGCCAGCAGCAGGGGATCCACTGAAGCTTTCTTT	CASSRGSTEAFF